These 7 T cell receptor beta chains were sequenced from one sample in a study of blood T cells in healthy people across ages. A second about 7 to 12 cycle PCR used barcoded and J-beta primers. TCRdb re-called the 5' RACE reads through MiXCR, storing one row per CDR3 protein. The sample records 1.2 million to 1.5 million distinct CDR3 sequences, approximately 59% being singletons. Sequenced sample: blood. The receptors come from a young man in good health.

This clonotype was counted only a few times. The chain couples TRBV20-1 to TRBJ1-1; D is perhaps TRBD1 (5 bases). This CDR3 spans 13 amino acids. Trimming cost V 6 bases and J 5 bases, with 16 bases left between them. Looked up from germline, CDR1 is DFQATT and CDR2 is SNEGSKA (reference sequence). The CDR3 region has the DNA TGCAGTGCCAGACCTCAGGGTAGGACTGAAGCTTTCTTT. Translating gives CSARPQGRTEAFF.

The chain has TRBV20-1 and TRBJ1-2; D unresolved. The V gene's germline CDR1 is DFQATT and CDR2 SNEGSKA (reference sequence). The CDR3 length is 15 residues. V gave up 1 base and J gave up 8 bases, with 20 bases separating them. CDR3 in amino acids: CSARGPGIFRSGYTF. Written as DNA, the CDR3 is TGCAGTGCTAGAGGCCCAGGCATATTTAGGTCGGGCTACACCTTC.

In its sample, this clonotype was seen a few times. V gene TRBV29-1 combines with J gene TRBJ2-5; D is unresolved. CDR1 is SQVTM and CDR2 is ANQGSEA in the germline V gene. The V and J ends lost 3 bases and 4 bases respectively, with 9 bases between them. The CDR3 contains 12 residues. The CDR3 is CSVDVDGETQYF. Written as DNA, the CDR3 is TGCAGCGTTGACGTGGACGGAGAGACCCAGTACTTC.

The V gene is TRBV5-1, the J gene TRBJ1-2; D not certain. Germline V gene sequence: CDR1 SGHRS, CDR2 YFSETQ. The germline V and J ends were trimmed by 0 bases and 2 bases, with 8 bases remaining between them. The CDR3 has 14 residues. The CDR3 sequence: CASSLVGLNYGYTF. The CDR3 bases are TGCGCCAGCAGCTTGGTCGGGCTAAACTATGGCTACACCTTC.

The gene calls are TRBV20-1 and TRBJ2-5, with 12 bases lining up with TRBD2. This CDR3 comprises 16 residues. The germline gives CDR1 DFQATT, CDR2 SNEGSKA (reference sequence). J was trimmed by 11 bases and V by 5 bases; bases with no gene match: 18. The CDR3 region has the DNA TGCAGTGCTTTCACTAGCGGGGGGCCTCTGAGCCATGAGCAGTACTTC. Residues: CSAFTSGGPLSHEQYF.

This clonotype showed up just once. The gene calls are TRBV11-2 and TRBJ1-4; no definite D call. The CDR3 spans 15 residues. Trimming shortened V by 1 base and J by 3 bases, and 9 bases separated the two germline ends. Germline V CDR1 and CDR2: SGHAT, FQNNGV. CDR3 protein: CASSLGGQPNEKLFF. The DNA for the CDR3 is TGTGCCAGCAGCTTAGGCGGCCAGCCTAATGAAAAACTGTTTTTT.

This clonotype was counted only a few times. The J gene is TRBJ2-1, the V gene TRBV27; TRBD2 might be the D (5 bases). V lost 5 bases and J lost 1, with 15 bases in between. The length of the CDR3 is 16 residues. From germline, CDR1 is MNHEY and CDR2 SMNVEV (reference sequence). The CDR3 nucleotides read TGTGCCAGCAGTGACCTAGCCTCCCCTTCCTACAATGAGCAGTTCTTC. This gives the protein CASSDLASPSYNEQFF.